This TCR beta chain was recovered during a study of regulatory T cells in long-lasting Graves disease. Broader study findings: Sample size, which was small, may have reduced accuracy. Preferential use of TRBV28, TRBJ1-2 and TRBJ2-5 was seen in persistent disease.

A remark on this clonotype: No antigen is known for it.

This CDR3 has 14 amino acids. CDR1 and CDR2 from the germline V gene are KGHSH and LQKENI. With 1 base removed from V and 10 bases from J, the gap between germline ends came to 11 bases. The time point denotes: newly diagnosed GD, antithyroid drugs for less than 3 months. PBMC-extracted RNA yielded the TCR library. In Xi'an, China, an endocrinology department was the source of patients. Through Arm-PCR of CDR3 regions and iRepertoire HTBI primers, TCR beta libraries were built. MiXCR, applied by TCRdb to the multiplex PCR reads, yields one record per CDR3 protein. There are hundreds of thousands of distinct CDR3 sequences in the sample; roughly 16% occur only once, and approximately 18% lies in the top ten. The same data also went into a second study, on T cells in Graves' hyperthyroidism and ophthalmopathy. That source notes: Researchers ran a first-round RT-PCR on the TCR CDR3 using the HTBI primer set.

This clonotype was sampled from a woman between 25 and 40 years old with Graves disease. The sample consisted of peripheral blood mononuclear cells (PBMCs), taken at new diagnosis, from a patient treated with antithyroid drugs. The chain joins TRBV18 to TRBJ1-6; a possible D gene is TRBD1 (5 bases). CDR3 DNA sequence: TGTGCCAGCTCACCACAGGGGTCGGGATCACCCCTCCACTTT. It codes for CASSPQGSGSPLHF. The full variable domain, completed using reference TRBV18 and TRBJ1-6, is NAGVMQNPRHLVRRRGQEARLRCSPMKGHSHVYWYRQLPEEGLKFMVYLQKENIIDESGMPKERFSAEFPKEGPSILRIQQVVRGDSAAYFCASSPQGSGSPLHFGNGTRLTVT.